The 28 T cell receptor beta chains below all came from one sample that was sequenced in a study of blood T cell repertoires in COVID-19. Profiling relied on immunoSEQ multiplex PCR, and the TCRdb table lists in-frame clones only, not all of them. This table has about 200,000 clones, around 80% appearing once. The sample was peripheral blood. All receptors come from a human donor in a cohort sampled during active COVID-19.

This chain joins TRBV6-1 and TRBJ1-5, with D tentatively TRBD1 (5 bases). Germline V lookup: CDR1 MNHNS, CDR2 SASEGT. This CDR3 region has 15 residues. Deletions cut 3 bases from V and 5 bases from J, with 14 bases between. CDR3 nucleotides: TGTGCCAGCAGTGAGGGGGGTGCAAACTATCAGCCCCAGCATTTT. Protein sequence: CASSEGGANYQPQHF.

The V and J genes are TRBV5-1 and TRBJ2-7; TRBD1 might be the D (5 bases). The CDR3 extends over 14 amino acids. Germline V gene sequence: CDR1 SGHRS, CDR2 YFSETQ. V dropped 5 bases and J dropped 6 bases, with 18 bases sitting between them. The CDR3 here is CASRVGINQGEQYF. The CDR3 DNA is TGCGCCAGCAGAGTCGGAATTAATCAGGGCGAGCAGTACTTC.

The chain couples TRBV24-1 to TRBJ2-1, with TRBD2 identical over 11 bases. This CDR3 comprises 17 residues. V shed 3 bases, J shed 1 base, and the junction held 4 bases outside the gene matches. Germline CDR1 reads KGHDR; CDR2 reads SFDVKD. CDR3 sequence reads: CATSDARLAGSYNEQFF. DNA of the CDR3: TGTGCCACCAGTGATGCCCGACTAGCGGGATCCTACAATGAGCAGTTCTTC.

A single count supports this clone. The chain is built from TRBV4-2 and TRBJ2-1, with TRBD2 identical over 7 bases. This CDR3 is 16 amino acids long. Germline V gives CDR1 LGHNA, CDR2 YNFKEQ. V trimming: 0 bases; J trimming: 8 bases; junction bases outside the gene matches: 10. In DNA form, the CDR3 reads TGTGCCAGCAGCCAAGAGGCTGGCGGGAGTTCCCATGAGCAGTTCTTC. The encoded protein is CASSQEAGGSSHEQFF.

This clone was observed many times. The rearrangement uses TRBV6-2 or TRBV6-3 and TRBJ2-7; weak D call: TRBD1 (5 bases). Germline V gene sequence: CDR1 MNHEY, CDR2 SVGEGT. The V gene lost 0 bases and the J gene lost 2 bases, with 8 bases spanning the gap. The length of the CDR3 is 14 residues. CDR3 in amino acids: CASSYSGVPYEQYF. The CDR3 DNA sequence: TGTGCCAGCAGTTACTCAGGGGTCCCCTACGAGCAGTACTTC.

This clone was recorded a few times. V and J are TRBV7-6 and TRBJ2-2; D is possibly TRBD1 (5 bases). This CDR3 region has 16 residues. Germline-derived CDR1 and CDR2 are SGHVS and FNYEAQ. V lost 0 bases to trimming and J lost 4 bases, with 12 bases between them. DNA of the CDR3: TGTGCCAGCAGCTTAGCGGATTCAGGGATCACCGGGGAGCTGTTTTTT. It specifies CASSLADSGITGELFF.

CDR3 residues: CASSLVGGTYEQYF. DNA for the CDR3: TGCGCCAGCAGCTTGGTAGGCGGGACCTACGAGCAGTACTTC. The V call is TRBV5-1, the J call TRBJ2-7, with TRBD2 as a possible D gene (6 bases). The CDR3 length is 14 residues. Germline V lookup: CDR1 SGHRS, CDR2 YFSETQ. Trimming pared 0 bases from V and 2 bases from J, leaving 9 bases between.

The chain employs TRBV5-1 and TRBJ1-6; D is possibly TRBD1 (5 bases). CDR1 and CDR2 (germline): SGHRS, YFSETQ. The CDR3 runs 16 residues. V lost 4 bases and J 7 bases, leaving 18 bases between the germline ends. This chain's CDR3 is CASSPSTQQVNSPLHF. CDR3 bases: TGCGCCAGCAGCCCCTCCACACAACAGGTGAATTCACCCCTCCACTTT. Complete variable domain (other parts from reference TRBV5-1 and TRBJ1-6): KAGVTQTPRYLIKTRGQQVTLSCSPISGHRSVSWYQQTPGQGLQFLFEYFSETQRNKGNFPGRFSGRQFSNSRSEMNVSTLELGDSALYLCASSPSTQQVNSPLHFGNGTRLTVT.

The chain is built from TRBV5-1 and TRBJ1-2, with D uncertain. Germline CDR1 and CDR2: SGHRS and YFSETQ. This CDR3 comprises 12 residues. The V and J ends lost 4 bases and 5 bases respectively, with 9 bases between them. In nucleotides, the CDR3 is TGCGCCAGCAGCACCCCGGGATATGGCTACACCTTC. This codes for CASSTPGYGYTF.

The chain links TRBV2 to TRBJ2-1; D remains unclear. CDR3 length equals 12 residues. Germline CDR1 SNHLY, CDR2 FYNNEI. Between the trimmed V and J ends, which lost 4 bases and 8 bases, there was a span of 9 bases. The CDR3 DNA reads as TGTGCCAGCAGTGCCGCCTCGGATGAGCAGTTCTTC. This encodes CASSAASDEQFF.

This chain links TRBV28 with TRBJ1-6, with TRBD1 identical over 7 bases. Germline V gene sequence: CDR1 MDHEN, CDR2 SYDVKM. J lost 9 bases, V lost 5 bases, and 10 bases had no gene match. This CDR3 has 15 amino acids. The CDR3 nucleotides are TGTGCCAGCAGTGGACCGGGACAGAAATCTTCACCCCTCCACTTT. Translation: CASSGPGQKSSPLHF.

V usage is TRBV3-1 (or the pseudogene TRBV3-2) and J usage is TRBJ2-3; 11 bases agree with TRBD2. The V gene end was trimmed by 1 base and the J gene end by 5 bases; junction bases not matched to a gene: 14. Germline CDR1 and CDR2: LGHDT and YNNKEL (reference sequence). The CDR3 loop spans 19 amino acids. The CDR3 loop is CASSQGELAGDPPRDTQYF. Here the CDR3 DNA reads TGTGCCAGCAGCCAAGGGGAACTAGCGGGAGACCCTCCTCGAGATACGCAGTATTTT.

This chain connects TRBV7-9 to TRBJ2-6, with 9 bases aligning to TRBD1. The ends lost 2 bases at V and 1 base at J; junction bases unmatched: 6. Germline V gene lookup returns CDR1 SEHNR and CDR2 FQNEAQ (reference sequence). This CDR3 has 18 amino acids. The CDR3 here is CASSLLGTGISGANVLTF. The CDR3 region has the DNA TGTGCCAGCAGCTTACTCGGGACAGGGATATCTGGGGCCAACGTCCTGACTTTC.

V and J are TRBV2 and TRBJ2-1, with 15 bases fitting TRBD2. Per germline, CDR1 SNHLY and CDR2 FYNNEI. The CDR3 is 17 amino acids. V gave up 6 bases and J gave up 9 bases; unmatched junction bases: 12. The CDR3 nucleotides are TGTGCCAGCAGCGGGTCTAGGACTAGCGGGAGGGCCGGTGAGCAGTTCTTC. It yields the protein CASSGSRTSGRAGEQFF.

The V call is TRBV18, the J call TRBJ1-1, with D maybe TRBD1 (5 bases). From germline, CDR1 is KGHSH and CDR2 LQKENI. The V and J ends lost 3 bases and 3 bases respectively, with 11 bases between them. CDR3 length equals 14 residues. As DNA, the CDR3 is TGTGCCAGCTCACCCATGGACACTCACACTGAAGCTTTCTTT. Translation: CASSPMDTHTEAFF. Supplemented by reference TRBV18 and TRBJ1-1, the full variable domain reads NAGVMQNPRHLVRRRGQEARLRCSPMKGHSHVYWYRQLPEEGLKFMVYLQKENIIDESGMPKERFSAEFPKEGPSILRIQQVVRGDSAAYFCASSPMDTHTEAFFGQGTRLTVV.

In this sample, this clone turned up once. Here the CDR3 DNA reads TGCAGCGTTGAGAAGGGGACTTCCAGCACAGATACGCAGTATTTT. It translates to CSVEKGTSSTDTQYF. The chain couples TRBV29-1 to TRBJ2-3; tentatively, D is TRBD2 (6 bases). The CDR3 extends over 15 amino acids. V was clipped by 3 bases and J by 0 bases, with 13 bases between them. Germline CDR1 and CDR2: SQVTM and ANQGSEA.

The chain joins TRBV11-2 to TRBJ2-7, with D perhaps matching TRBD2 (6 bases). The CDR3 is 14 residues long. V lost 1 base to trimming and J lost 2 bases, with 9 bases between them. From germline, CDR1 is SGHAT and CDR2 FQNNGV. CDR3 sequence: CASSLARGTYEQYF. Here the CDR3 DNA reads TGTGCCAGCAGCTTAGCTCGGGGGACCTACGAGCAGTACTTC. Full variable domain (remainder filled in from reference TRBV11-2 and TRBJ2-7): EAGVAQSPRYKIIEKRQSVAFWCNPISGHATLYWYQQILGQGPKLLIQFQNNGVVDDSQLPKDRFSAERLKGVDSTLKIQPAKLEDSAVYLCASSLARGTYEQYFGPGTRLTVT.

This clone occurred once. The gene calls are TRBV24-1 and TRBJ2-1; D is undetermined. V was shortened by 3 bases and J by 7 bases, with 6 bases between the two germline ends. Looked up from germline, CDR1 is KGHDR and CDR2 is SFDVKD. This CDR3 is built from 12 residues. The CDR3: CATSDERNEQFF. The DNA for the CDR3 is TGTGCCACCAGTGATGAGAGGAATGAGCAGTTCTTC.

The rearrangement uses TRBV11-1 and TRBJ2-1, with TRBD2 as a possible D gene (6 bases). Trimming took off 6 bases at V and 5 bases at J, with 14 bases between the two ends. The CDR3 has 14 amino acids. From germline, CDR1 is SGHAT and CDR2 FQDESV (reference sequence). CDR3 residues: CASRFSGTNNEQFF. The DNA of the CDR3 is TGTGCCAGCAGGTTTAGCGGCACAAACAATGAGCAGTTCTTC.

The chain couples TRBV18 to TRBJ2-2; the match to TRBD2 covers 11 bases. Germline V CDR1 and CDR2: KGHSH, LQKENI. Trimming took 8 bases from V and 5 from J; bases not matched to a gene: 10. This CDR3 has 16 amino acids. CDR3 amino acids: CASTITSGRSTGELFF. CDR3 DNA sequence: TGTGCCAGCACAATAACTAGCGGGAGATCGACCGGGGAGCTGTTTTTT.

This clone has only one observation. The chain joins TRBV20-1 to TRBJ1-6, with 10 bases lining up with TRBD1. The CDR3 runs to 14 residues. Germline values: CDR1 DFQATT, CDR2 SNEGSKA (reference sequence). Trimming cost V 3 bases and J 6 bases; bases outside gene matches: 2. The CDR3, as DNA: TGCAGTGCTAGTAGGGACAGGGGTAATTCACCCCTCCACTTT. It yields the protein CSASRDRGNSPLHF.

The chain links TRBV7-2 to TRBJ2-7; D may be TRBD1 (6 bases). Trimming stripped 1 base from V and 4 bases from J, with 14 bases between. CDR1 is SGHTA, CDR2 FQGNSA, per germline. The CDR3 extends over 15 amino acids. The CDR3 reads CASSLEVGQRYEQYF. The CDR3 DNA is TGTGCCAGCAGCTTAGAAGTGGGACAACGATACGAGCAGTACTTC.

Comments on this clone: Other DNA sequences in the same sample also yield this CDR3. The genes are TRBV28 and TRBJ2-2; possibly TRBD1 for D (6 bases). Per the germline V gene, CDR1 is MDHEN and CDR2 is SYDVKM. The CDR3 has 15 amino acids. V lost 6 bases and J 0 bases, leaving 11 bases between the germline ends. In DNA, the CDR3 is TGTGCCAGCAGCCCCGGGACAACGAACACCGGGGAGCTGTTTTTT. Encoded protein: CASSPGTTNTGELFF. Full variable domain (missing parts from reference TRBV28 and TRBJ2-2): DVKVTQSSRYLVKRTGEKVFLECVQDMDHENMFWYRQDPGLGLRLIYFSYDVKMKEKGDIPEGYSVSREKKERFSLILESASTNQTSMYLCASSPGTTNTGELFFGEGSRLTVL.

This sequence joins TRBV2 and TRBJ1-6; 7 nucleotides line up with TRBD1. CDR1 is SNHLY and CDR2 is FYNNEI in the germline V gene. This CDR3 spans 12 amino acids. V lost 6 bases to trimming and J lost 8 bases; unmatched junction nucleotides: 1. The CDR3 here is CASRTGYSPLHF. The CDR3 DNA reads TGTGCCAGCAGGACAGGGTATTCACCCCTCCACTTT.

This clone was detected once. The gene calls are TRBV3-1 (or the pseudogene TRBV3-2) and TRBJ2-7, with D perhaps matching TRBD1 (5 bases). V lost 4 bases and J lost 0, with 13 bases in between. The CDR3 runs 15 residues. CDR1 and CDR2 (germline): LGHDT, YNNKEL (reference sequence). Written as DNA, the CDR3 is TGTGCCAGCAGCCCCAGGGTGGTGAGCTCCTACGAGCAGTACTTC. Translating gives CASSPRVVSSYEQYF.

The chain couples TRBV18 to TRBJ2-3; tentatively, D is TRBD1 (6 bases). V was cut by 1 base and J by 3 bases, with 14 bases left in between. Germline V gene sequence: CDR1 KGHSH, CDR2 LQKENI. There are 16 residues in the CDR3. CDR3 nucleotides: TGTGCCAGCTCACCACTGCCGCAGGGGATGACAGATACGCAGTATTTT. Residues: CASSPLPQGMTDTQYF.

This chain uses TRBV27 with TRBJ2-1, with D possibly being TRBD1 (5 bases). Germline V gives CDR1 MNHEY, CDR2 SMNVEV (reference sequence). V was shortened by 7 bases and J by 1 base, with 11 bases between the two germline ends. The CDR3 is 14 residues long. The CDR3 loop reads CASTQDGSYNEQFF. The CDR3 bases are TGTGCCAGCACACAGGATGGATCCTACAATGAGCAGTTCTTC.

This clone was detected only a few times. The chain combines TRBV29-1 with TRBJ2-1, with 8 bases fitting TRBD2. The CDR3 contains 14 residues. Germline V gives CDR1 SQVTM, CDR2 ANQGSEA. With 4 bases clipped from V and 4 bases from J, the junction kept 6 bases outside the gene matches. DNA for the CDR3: TGCAGCGTTGCCCCTAGCGGGTCTTACAATGAGCAGTTCTTC. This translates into CSVAPSGSYNEQFF.